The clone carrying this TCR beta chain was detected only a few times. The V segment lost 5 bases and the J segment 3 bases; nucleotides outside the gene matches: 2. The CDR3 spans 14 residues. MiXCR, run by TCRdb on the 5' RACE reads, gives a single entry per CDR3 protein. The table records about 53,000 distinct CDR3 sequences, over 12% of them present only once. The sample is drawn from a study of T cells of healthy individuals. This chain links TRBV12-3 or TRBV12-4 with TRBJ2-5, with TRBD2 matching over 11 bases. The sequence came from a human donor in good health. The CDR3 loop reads CASSLTSGEETQYF. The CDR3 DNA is TGTGCCAGCAGTCTGACTAGCGGGGAAGAGACCCAGTACTTC.